This TCR beta chain emerged from a study of blood T cell repertoires in COVID-19 (dated by TCRdb to 2018 to 2021). Concerning the study at large: Samples from collaborators originated in the United States, Italy and Spain and spanned both the acute and convalescent phases of COVID-19. The prospective study material was composed of cDNA or gDNA derived from T cells, B-cell-depleted T cells, or PBMCs. The samples were drawn from the first 160 participants of the ongoing ImmuneRACE study and from 1,254 subjects provided by 6 global collaborators. The dataset comprised deeply sampled blood TCRbeta repertoires from subjects exposed to, actively infected with, or recovered from COVID-19. The sample metadata nearly always contained a de-identified subject ID, COVID-19 status, age in years and sex. Where available, HLA class I and class II types were taken from metadata supplied by the sample provider and were not determined by assay-based typing. The repertoires were made available in a free public database intended to serve as a resource for research on the immune response to SARS-CoV-2. Findings and caveats that apply to the study as a whole: Clinical and demographic metadata were provided uncurated, with the amount varying by source and participant.

At one collaborating source in Seattle, patients were enrolled during active infection and were followed longitudinally through the course of disease. Each collaborating institution followed its own protocols to collect whole blood in K2EDTA tubes. For TCRbeta analysis, collaborator samples were shipped as frozen whole blood, as isolated PBMCs, or as DNA extracted from either sample type. The immunoSEQ Assay, a bias-controlled multiplex PCR, was used to amplify TCRbeta CDR3 regions from genomic DNA. For the original study's pipeline: Nucleated cell counts per sample were estimated from amplification of reference gene primers within the assay. To quantify the absolute abundance of each unique TCRbeta CDR3 rearrangement, sequence reads were collapsed and filtered. For each sample, productive Simpson clonality was calculated by taking the square root of Simpson's diversity index across productive rearrangements. The immuneACCESS repertoire file appears here via TCRdb, limited to in-frame rearrangements. These files lack a portion of the clones; in checked studies, under half of the deficit traces to unresolved V genes, and the cause of the others is not known. The V and J calls and clone size come from that table; D and trimming were worked out from the DNA. Here the sample has around 150,000 clones; about 90% occur a single time. The ten largest clones add up to 4.8% of the sample.

The germline V gene yields SGHTA for CDR1 and FQGNSA for CDR2. Counted from cysteine to phenylalanine, this CDR3 has 14 amino acids. Only the CDR3 region is kept as DNA, spanning 42 bases read in frame from base 1. Trimming takes 4 bases from V and 8 bases from J, and the germline ends sit 14 bases apart. On this clone: The antigen it recognizes is unknown. Base-call qualities are not available, and no considerably larger clone is one nucleotide away.

Sequenced input: peripheral blood. Recombination linked TRBV7-2 to TRBJ1-4; the D gene is unclear. The sequence derives from a man aged 25 to 45 with COVID-19, enrolled during active disease. The encoded CDR3 is CASSSQGGREKLFF. The DNA is TGTGCCAGCAGCTCGCAAGGAGGTAGAGAAAAACTGTTTTTT. When the CDR3 is completed using the reference TRBV7-2 and TRBJ1-4 genes on either side, the full variable domain is GAGVSQSPSNKVTEKGKDVELRCDPISGHTALYWYRQSLGQGLEFLIYFQGNSAPDKSGLPSDRFSAERTGGSVSTLTIQRTQQEDSAVYLCASSSQGGREKLFFGSGTQLSVL.